This TCR beta chain was captured by sequencing in a study of blood T cells in healthy people across ages. General study results and limits: Measured against age, TCR beta diversity per million T cells decreased in a roughly linear manner. Because donor CMV status was unknown, expanded clonotype changes were possibly confounded. Leaving the PBMCs unsorted stopped any conclusive comparison of naive versus antigen-experienced cells.

V lost 5 bases to trimming and J lost 5 bases, with 16 bases between them. The CDR3 extends over 16 amino acids. Germline V gene data show CDR1 as MNHEY and CDR2 as SVGEGT. A second roughly 7 to 12 cycle PCR used barcoded and J-beta primers. Template switching added a 12-random-nucleotide identifier to every cDNA molecule. TCRdb re-derived calls from the 5' RACE reads in MiXCR, one entry per CDR3 protein. The sample lists some 1.7 million distinct CDR3 sequences; approximately 30% were seen once. In the case of this clonotype: The antigen remains undetermined.

The receptor was isolated from a woman aged 30 to 39 in good health. Sequenced input: blood. This chain connects TRBV6-2 or TRBV6-3 to TRBJ2-6; D call uncertain. The CDR3 bases are TGTGCCAGCAGTACGCGACTGCTCTCCTGGGCCAACGTCCTGACTTTC. Translated, it gives CASSTRLLSWANVLTF.